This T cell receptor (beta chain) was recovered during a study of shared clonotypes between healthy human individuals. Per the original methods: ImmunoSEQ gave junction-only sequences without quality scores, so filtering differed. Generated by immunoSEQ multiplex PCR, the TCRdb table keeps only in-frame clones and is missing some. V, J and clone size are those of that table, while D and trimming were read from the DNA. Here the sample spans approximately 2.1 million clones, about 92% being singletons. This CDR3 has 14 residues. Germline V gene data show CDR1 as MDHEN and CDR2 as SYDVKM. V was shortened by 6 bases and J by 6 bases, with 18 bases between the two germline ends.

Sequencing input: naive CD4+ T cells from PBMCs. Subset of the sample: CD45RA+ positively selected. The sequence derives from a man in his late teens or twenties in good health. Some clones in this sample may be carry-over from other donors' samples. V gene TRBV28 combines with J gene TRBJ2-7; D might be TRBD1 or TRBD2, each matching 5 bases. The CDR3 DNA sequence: TGTGCCAGCAGCCAACTGGGACCGGTACTCGAGCAGTACTTC. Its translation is CASSQLGPVLEQYF.